A selection of T cell receptor beta chains follows, all from one sample in a study of CXCR3-negative and CXCR3-positive naive CD8 T cells. No DNA is given; TCRdb re-called the 5' RACE reads and lists each CDR3 protein once. The sample totals under 150,000 distinct CDR3 sequences. Source material: naive CXCR3+ CD8+ T cells from blood. The receptors were gathered from a human donor in good health. Some clones in this sample may be carry-over from other donors' samples. Each CDR3 is given with its conserved first and last residue. Each record gives: J gene, V gene, CDR3 protein.

J: TRBJ2-1
V: TRBV29-1
CDR3: CSVAQLLYNEQFF

J: TRBJ2-7
V: TRBV20-1
CDR3: CSAEDLGLVYEQYF

J: TRBJ1-4
V: TRBV20-1
CDR3: CSARDWLSNEKLFF

J: TRBJ2-1
V: TRBV6-2/TRBV6-3
CDR3: CASSYSAGDYNEQFF

J: TRBJ2-1
V: TRBV28
CDR3: CASSLLGNNEQFF

J: TRBJ1-2
V: TRBV29-1
CDR3: CSVPPGTGAGYTF

J: TRBJ2-3
V: TRBV7-6
CDR3: CASSGEGFETDTQYF

J: TRBJ2-4
V: TRBV5-1
CDR3: CASSLAGDKNIQYF

J: TRBJ2-6
V: TRBV28
CDR3: CASHGGQGAFSGANVLTF

J: TRBJ1-1
V: TRBV12-3/TRBV12-4
CDR3: CASSDPGTRTTEAFF

J: TRBJ2-4
V: TRBV7-2
CDR3: CASSLVSGDIQYF

J: TRBJ1-2
V: TRBV20-1
CDR3: CSAREGGSYGYTF

J: TRBJ1-1
V: TRBV7-9
CDR3: CASSLVGGRGDTEAFF

J: TRBJ2-1
V: TRBV28
CDR3: CASSLELGSSYNEQFF

J: TRBJ1-2
V: TRBV25-1
CDR3: CASSEDGPARDGYTF

J: TRBJ2-7
V: TRBV15
CDR3: CATSQRSAPSYEQYF

J: TRBJ2-7
V: TRBV6-5
CDR3: CASSYGSFSYEQYF

J: TRBJ1-1
V: TRBV10-1
CDR3: CASSESTGDMNTEAFF

J: TRBJ1-1
V: TRBV7-6
CDR3: CASSCQGFTEAFF

J: TRBJ1-1
V: TRBV7-9
CDR3: CASSSPGNTEAFF

J: TRBJ2-5
V: TRBV7-9
CDR3: CASSPTAGLAGETQYF

J: TRBJ2-1
V: TRBV20-1
CDR3: CSARVSGLGPREQFF

J: TRBJ1-1
V: TRBV29-1
CDR3: CSSTPGGTEAFF

J: TRBJ2-1
V: TRBV7-9
CDR3: CASSLGGFSEQFF

J: TRBJ1-2
V: TRBV6-5
CDR3: CASSPPDGNYGYTF

J: TRBJ2-7
V: TRBV12-3/TRBV12-4
CDR3: CASSSSGTGVYEQYF

J: TRBJ2-1
V: TRBV20-1
CDR3: CSARDPEPGIHNEQFF

J: TRBJ2-2
V: TRBV29-1
CDR3: CSAVSNTGELFF

J: TRBJ2-7
V: TRBV7-2
CDR3: CASSLGRSTYEQYF

J: TRBJ2-1
V: TRBV6-5
CDR3: CASSTGFSSYNEQFF

J: TRBJ2-7
V: TRBV14
CDR3: CASSQVDSTYEQYF

J: TRBJ2-7
V: TRBV6-2/TRBV6-3
CDR3: CASSYSTGQGNYEQYF

J: TRBJ1-2
V: TRBV4-2
CDR3: CASSQVGTNNYGYTF

J: TRBJ2-1
V: TRBV27
CDR3: CASSLYSPYNEQFF

J: TRBJ1-1
V: TRBV30
CDR3: CAWNPTGGAEAFF

J: TRBJ2-1
V: TRBV21-1
CDR3: CAHKPGQGLLAGGNNEQFF

J: TRBJ2-1
V: TRBV6-2/TRBV6-3
CDR3: CASSYYYPGLGGYEQFF

J: TRBJ2-3
V: TRBV5-1
CDR3: CASSLGTDSGHPTDTQYF

J: TRBJ2-1
V: TRBV4-3
CDR3: CASSLGLLDEQFF

J: TRBJ1-1
V: TRBV3-1
CDR3: CASSAYIGMNTEAFF

J: TRBJ1-1
V: TRBV7-9
CDR3: CASLRVVNAEAFF

J: TRBJ2-5
V: TRBV7-9
CDR3: CASSLATAGDGTQYF

J: TRBJ2-5
V: TRBV6-6
CDR3: CASSLQSKETQYF

J: TRBJ2-3
V: TRBV5-1
CDR3: CASSHDPARGGGVTDTQYF

J: TRBJ2-3
V: TRBV2
CDR3: CASSGFKASGSTGTDTQYF